The TCR beta chain under discussion was sequenced for a study of blood T cell repertoires in COVID-19 (dated by TCRdb to 2020 to 2021). Regarding the complete study: Samples from collaborators originated in the United States, Italy and Spain and spanned both the acute and convalescent phases of COVID-19. The prospective study material was composed of cDNA or gDNA derived from T cells, B-cell-depleted T cells, or PBMCs. Deeply sampled blood TCRbeta repertoires from subjects exposed to, actively infected with, or recovered from COVID-19 were included in the dataset. The repertoires were made available in a free public database intended to serve as a resource for research on the immune response to SARS-CoV-2. The samples were drawn from two sources: the first 160 participants of the ongoing ImmuneRACE study, and 950 to 1,500 subjects contributed by 6 global collaborators. A de-identified subject ID, COVID-19 status, age in years and sex were almost always included in the sample metadata. Where available, HLA class I and class II types were obtained from metadata supplied by the sample provider rather than from assay-based typing.

The paper's findings and limits, for the study overall: Clinical and demographic metadata were provided uncurated, with the amount varying by source and participant.

This clone showed up just once. Its antigen is currently not known. No qualities accompany the bases; no much larger clone lies one base away. At one collaborating source in Seattle, patients were enrolled during active infection and were followed longitudinally through the course of disease. Each collaborating institution followed its own protocols to collect whole blood in K2EDTA tubes. For TCRbeta analysis, collaborators shipped samples in one of three forms: frozen whole blood, isolated PBMCs, or DNA extracted from either of those sample types. Trimming takes 8 bases from V and 7 bases from J, and the germline ends sit 11 bases apart. The CDR3 contains 11 residues, cysteine and phenylalanine counted. Of the read, only the CDR3 DNA is kept; its 33 bases are in frame from base 1. The germline V gene sets CDR1 to MDHEN and CDR2 to SYDVKM. TCRbeta CDR3 regions were amplified from genomic DNA using the immunoSEQ Assay, a bias-controlled multiplex PCR. As for how the authors treated the data: The number of nucleated cells in each sample was estimated from the amplification of reference gene primers within the assay. To quantify the absolute abundance of each unique TCRbeta CDR3 rearrangement, sequence reads were collapsed and filtered. For each sample, productive Simpson clonality was calculated as the square root of Simpson's diversity index over productive rearrangements. TCRdb obtained this table from immuneACCESS and retained in-frame rearrangements with V and J assigned. These tables miss some clones; where compared with another copy, unresolved V genes account for less than half of the shortfall, and the remainder is unexplained. The DNA was the basis for D and trimming; V, J and clone size are from that table. The sample yields approximately 150,000 clones; over 80% were counted once. The top ten hold less than 9% of the sample.

The sequence was collected from a man under 40 with COVID-19, enrolled during active disease. The chain employs TRBV28 and TRBJ1-2; the D gene assignment is ambiguous. The source material was peripheral blood. The base sequence is TGTGCCAGCCGTAAATCTGTTGGCTACACCTTC. This gives the protein CASRKSVGYTF.